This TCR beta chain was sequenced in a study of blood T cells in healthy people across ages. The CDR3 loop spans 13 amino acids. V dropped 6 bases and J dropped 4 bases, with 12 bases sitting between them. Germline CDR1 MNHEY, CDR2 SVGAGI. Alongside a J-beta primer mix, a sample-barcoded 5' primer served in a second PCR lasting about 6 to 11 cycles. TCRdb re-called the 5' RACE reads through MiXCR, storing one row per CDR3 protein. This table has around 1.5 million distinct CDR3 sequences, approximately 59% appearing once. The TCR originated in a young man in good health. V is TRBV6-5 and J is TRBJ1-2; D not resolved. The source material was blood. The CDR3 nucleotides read TGTGCCAGCAGCCCTCGACGGGGCTATGGCTACACCTTC. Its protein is CASSPRRGYGYTF.